A selection of T cell receptor beta chains follows, all from one sample in a study of vaccination effects on CD4 cells after COVID-19. Assay: immunoSEQ multiplex PCR; the TCRdb copy retains only in-frame clones and omits some. Among 70,000 to 85,000 clones listed, approximately 81% were seen once. Their cognate antigens are unknown. The sequences come from CD4+ T cells from PBMCs cultured with HCoV-229E spike peptides, collected after COVID-19 vaccination. These receptors were obtained from a human donor who received a COVID-19 vaccine. CDR3s include the opening cysteine and the closing phenylalanine or tryptophan. A D gene is named only where the DNA matches it firmly. Clone size, where shown, is once, few, many, or a class for clones that have expanded.

CDR3nt: TGTGCCAGTAGTCTATACACCCTCAATCAGCCCCAGCATTTT; CDR3aa: CASSLYTLNQPQHF; j_gene: TRBJ1-5; v_gene: TRBV19; abundance: .; d_gene: .
CDR3nt: TGCGCCAGCAGCCAAGAGGGGCAGGGAGCTTCACCCCTCCACTTT; CDR3aa: CASSQEGQGASPLHF; j_gene: TRBJ1-6; v_gene: TRBV4-3; abundance: once; d_gene: .
CDR3nt: TGTGCCAGCAGCTTGGCGGGGTTGGGTGGCTACACCTTC; CDR3aa: CASSLAGLGGYTF; j_gene: TRBJ1-2; v_gene: TRBV5-6; abundance: .; d_gene: .
CDR3nt: TGCGCCAGCAGCTTGGTCTGGGGGGTTGCCACCGGGGAGCTGTTTTTT; CDR3aa: CASSLVWGVATGELFF; j_gene: TRBJ2-2; v_gene: TRBV5-1; abundance: .; d_gene: .
CDR3nt: TGCGCCAGCAGCTTGGCAGCTGCTTGGGACTCGGGCTACACCTTC; CDR3aa: CASSLAAAWDSGYTF; j_gene: TRBJ1-2; v_gene: TRBV5-1; abundance: .; d_gene: .
CDR3nt: TGTGCCACCAAACCTTCAGGAGGCTATGGCTACACCTTC; CDR3aa: CATKPSGGYGYTF; j_gene: TRBJ1-2; v_gene: TRBV24-1; abundance: .; d_gene: .
CDR3nt: TGTGCCAGCAGCCCCCAAACCGGCGGGGGAATTACTGAAGCTTTCTTT; CDR3aa: CASSPQTGGGITEAFF; j_gene: TRBJ1-1; v_gene: TRBV7-2; abundance: .; d_gene: .
CDR3nt: TGCGCCAGCAGCCTAACTCGCGAGGGTGGGAGAGAGACCCAGTACTTC; CDR3aa: CASSLTREGGRETQYF; j_gene: TRBJ2-5; v_gene: TRBV4-1; abundance: .; d_gene: .
CDR3nt: TGTGCCAGCAGCTATAACCGTGGAGGGGAGACCCAGTACTTC; CDR3aa: CASSYNRGGETQYF; j_gene: TRBJ2-5; v_gene: TRBV7-8; abundance: .; d_gene: .
CDR3nt: TGTGCCAGTAGACCCTCCGGGAACCACAATGAGCAGTTCTTC; CDR3aa: CASRPSGNHNEQFF; j_gene: TRBJ2-1; v_gene: TRBV19; abundance: .; d_gene: .
CDR3nt: TGTGCCAGCAGCTTAGCGTACGGCAATGAGCAGTTCTTC; CDR3aa: CASSLAYGNEQFF; j_gene: TRBJ2-1; v_gene: TRBV7-9; abundance: .; d_gene: .
CDR3nt: TGCGCCAGCGCTGGGACACTGGATTTCGATACGCAGTATTTT; CDR3aa: CASAGTLDFDTQYF; j_gene: TRBJ2-3; v_gene: TRBV10-1; abundance: .; d_gene: .
CDR3nt: TGCGCCAGCAGCCAAGATCCGGGGGGCCAAAACATTCAGTACTTC; CDR3aa: CASSQDPGGQNIQYF; j_gene: TRBJ2-4; v_gene: TRBV4-1; abundance: .; d_gene: .
CDR3nt: TGTGCCAGCAGTTACTCGGGGGGACGCTCACCCCTCCACTTT; CDR3aa: CASSYSGGRSPLHF; j_gene: TRBJ1-6; v_gene: TRBV6-5; abundance: few; d_gene: .
CDR3nt: TGTGCCAGCAGTTTAAACAGGGCTGGGGCCAACGTCCTGACTTTC; CDR3aa: CASSLNRAGANVLTF; j_gene: TRBJ2-6; v_gene: TRBV28; abundance: .; d_gene: .
CDR3nt: TGTGCCAGTATTCCCAGGCCGGGCGACAATGAGCAGTTCTTC; CDR3aa: CASIPRPGDNEQFF; j_gene: TRBJ2-1; v_gene: TRBV6-4; abundance: .; d_gene: .
CDR3nt: TGTGCCAGCAGCCTAGTTGCGAACACTGAAGCTTTCTTT; CDR3aa: CASSLVANTEAFF; j_gene: TRBJ1-1; v_gene: TRBV6-5; abundance: .; d_gene: .
CDR3nt: TGTGCCAGCAGCCCCGACGGGACAGGGAGCATCAATCAGCCCCAGCATTTT; CDR3aa: CASSPDGTGSINQPQHF; j_gene: TRBJ1-5; v_gene: TRBV7-2; abundance: once; d_gene: TRBD1
CDR3nt: TGTGCCAGCAGGAGTCCGGACAGGGGGCTGACTAATGAAAAACTGTTTTTT; CDR3aa: CASRSPDRGLTNEKLFF; j_gene: TRBJ1-4; v_gene: TRBV28; abundance: .; d_gene: TRBD1
CDR3nt: TGTGCCAGCAGCCAACCGGGAGGCTATGGCTACACCTTC; CDR3aa: CASSQPGGYGYTF; j_gene: TRBJ1-2; v_gene: TRBV3-1/TRBV3-2; abundance: .; d_gene: .
CDR3nt: TGCGCCAGCAGCGTACACCGACCGGGGGGGACCGGGGAGCTGTTTTTT; CDR3aa: CASSVHRPGGTGELFF; j_gene: TRBJ2-2; v_gene: TRBV5-1; abundance: .; d_gene: TRBD2
CDR3nt: TGCAGCGTTGTGAAGATGACATCTGGCTACACCTTC; CDR3aa: CSVVKMTSGYTF; j_gene: TRBJ1-2; v_gene: TRBV29-1; abundance: .; d_gene: .
CDR3nt: TGTGCCACCAGCAGAGTTGTGACCACCGGGGAGCTGTTTTTT; CDR3aa: CATSRVVTTGELFF; j_gene: TRBJ2-2; v_gene: TRBV15; abundance: .; d_gene: .
CDR3nt: TGTGCCAGCAGCCTCAAGAGGGGGGGAGAGACCCAGTACTTC; CDR3aa: CASSLKRGGETQYF; j_gene: TRBJ2-5; v_gene: TRBV4-2; abundance: .; d_gene: .
CDR3nt: TGTGCCAGCAGTGTTCAGGGGGGGGAGACCCAGTACTTC; CDR3aa: CASSVQGGETQYF; j_gene: TRBJ2-5; v_gene: TRBV2; abundance: .; d_gene: .
CDR3nt: TGTGCCAGCAGCAAACTAGGGAGTGAAGAGACCCAGTACTTC; CDR3aa: CASSKLGSEETQYF; j_gene: TRBJ2-5; v_gene: TRBV21-1; abundance: .; d_gene: .
CDR3nt: TGCGCCAGCAGCCAGGGTAGCGGGGGGGCCCCTTCTACGCAGTATTTT; CDR3aa: CASSQGSGGAPSTQYF; j_gene: TRBJ2-3; v_gene: TRBV4-1; abundance: .; d_gene: TRBD2
CDR3nt: TGTGCCAGCAGGTCCGACAGGAATCAGCCCCAGCATTTT; CDR3aa: CASRSDRNQPQHF; j_gene: TRBJ1-5; v_gene: TRBV2; abundance: few; d_gene: .
CDR3nt: TGTGCCAGCTCACCGTTACCGGCTGGGGCCAACGTCCTGACTTTC; CDR3aa: CASSPLPAGANVLTF; j_gene: TRBJ2-6; v_gene: TRBV18; abundance: .; d_gene: .
CDR3nt: TGCGCCAGCTCCCTCTCAGGGGGACCCTGGGAAAAACTGTTTTTT; CDR3aa: CASSLSGGPWEKLFF; j_gene: TRBJ1-4; v_gene: TRBV5-1; abundance: .; d_gene: TRBD1
CDR3nt: TGTGCCAGCAGCGTATTACGACAGGGAAGCACTGGAAACACCATATATTTT; CDR3aa: CASSVLRQGSTGNTIYF; j_gene: TRBJ1-3; v_gene: TRBV7-4; abundance: .; d_gene: TRBD1
CDR3nt: TGTGCCAGCAGTTTAGGGTTGAACACTGAAGCTTTCTTT; CDR3aa: CASSLGLNTEAFF; j_gene: TRBJ1-1; v_gene: TRBV12-3/TRBV12-4; abundance: .; d_gene: .
CDR3nt: TGTGCCAGCAGCCAAGCCGGTTACAATGAGCAGTTCTTC; CDR3aa: CASSQAGYNEQFF; j_gene: TRBJ2-1; v_gene: TRBV3-1/TRBV3-2; abundance: few; d_gene: .
CDR3nt: TGTGCCAGCAGCCGACGCACAGATACGCAGTATTTT; CDR3aa: CASSRRTDTQYF; j_gene: TRBJ2-3; v_gene: TRBV3-1/TRBV3-2; abundance: .; d_gene: .
CDR3nt: TGTGCCAGCAGTTTGGACAGGGGCTCACCCCTCCACTTT; CDR3aa: CASSLDRGSPLHF; j_gene: TRBJ1-6; v_gene: TRBV6-5; abundance: few; d_gene: TRBD1
CDR3nt: TGTGCCAGCAGTGCGACTAGGTTAAACACCGGGGAGCTGTTTTTT; CDR3aa: CASSATRLNTGELFF; j_gene: TRBJ2-2; v_gene: TRBV14; abundance: .; d_gene: .
CDR3nt: TGTGCCAGCAGTGAAAGGACAGGGAGTGGCAGGGAGCTGTTTTTT; CDR3aa: CASSERTGSGRELFF; j_gene: TRBJ2-2; v_gene: TRBV6-1; abundance: .; d_gene: TRBD1
CDR3nt: TGTGCCAGCAGGGAGACCGGGGGAGCCGAGACCCAGTACTTC; CDR3aa: CASRETGGAETQYF; j_gene: TRBJ2-5; v_gene: TRBV6-5; abundance: .; d_gene: .
CDR3nt: TGTGCCAGCAGCTTGGACAGGGGGGTCTATGGCTACACCTTC; CDR3aa: CASSLDRGVYGYTF; j_gene: TRBJ1-2; v_gene: TRBV5-8; abundance: .; d_gene: TRBD1
CDR3nt: TGTGCCAGCAGCTTCCAGGGAGAGACCCAGTACTTC; CDR3aa: CASSFQGETQYF; j_gene: TRBJ2-5; v_gene: TRBV7-8; abundance: .; d_gene: .
CDR3nt: TGTGCCAGCAGCTTAGAGAGGGGGGCATTAGCCAAAAACATTCAGTACTTC; CDR3aa: CASSLERGALAKNIQYF; j_gene: TRBJ2-4; v_gene: TRBV7-2; abundance: .; d_gene: .
CDR3nt: TGTGCCAGCAGCTTGAGCTTAGCGGGGAACACCGGGGAGCTGTTTTTT; CDR3aa: CASSLSLAGNTGELFF; j_gene: TRBJ2-2; v_gene: TRBV7-7; abundance: few; d_gene: TRBD2
CDR3nt: TGTGCCAGCAGCTTCCAGGAGAACACTGAAGCTTTCTTT; CDR3aa: CASSFQENTEAFF; j_gene: TRBJ1-1; v_gene: TRBV7-9; abundance: few; d_gene: .
CDR3nt: TGTGCCATCAGTGAGTCCGAGGACAGGCCCCTCCACTTT; CDR3aa: CAISESEDRPLHF; j_gene: TRBJ1-6; v_gene: TRBV10-3; abundance: .; d_gene: TRBD1
CDR3nt: TGTGCCACCAGTGACACCCGACCCGACCCCTGGATGGGAACCCAGTACTTC; CDR3aa: CATSDTRPDPWMGTQYF; j_gene: TRBJ2-5; v_gene: TRBV24-1; abundance: .; d_gene: .
CDR3nt: TGTGCCAGTAGTGTCGCGGGGGGTCAGCCCCAGCATTTT; CDR3aa: CASSVAGGQPQHF; j_gene: TRBJ1-5; v_gene: TRBV19; abundance: .; d_gene: .
CDR3nt: TGTGCCAGCAGTTTTGGCCGGGGAGGTGAGACCCAGTACTTC; CDR3aa: CASSFGRGGETQYF; j_gene: TRBJ2-5; v_gene: TRBV27; abundance: once; d_gene: .
CDR3nt: TGTGCCAGCACCCTCCTCGGCGGCTTTGGCTACACCTTC; CDR3aa: CASTLLGGFGYTF; j_gene: TRBJ1-2; v_gene: TRBV12-3/TRBV12-4; abundance: few; d_gene: .
CDR3nt: TGTGCCAGCAGCTTAGGGCCCTTTCCCTATACGCAGTATTTT; CDR3aa: CASSLGPFPYTQYF; j_gene: TRBJ2-3; v_gene: TRBV7-9; abundance: .; d_gene: .
CDR3nt: TGTGCCAGCAGCTTTCGGGGGGACCCGAACACTGAAGCTTTCTTT; CDR3aa: CASSFRGDPNTEAFF; j_gene: TRBJ1-1; v_gene: TRBV5-8; abundance: .; d_gene: .
CDR3nt: TGTGCCAGCAGTGACGGACTAGCGGGTAATACGCAGTATTTT; CDR3aa: CASSDGLAGNTQYF; j_gene: TRBJ2-3; v_gene: TRBV6-4; abundance: .; d_gene: TRBD2
CDR3nt: TGTGCCAGCTCACCACCGAGGAAAGCCCCTACTGAAGCTTTCTTT; CDR3aa: CASSPPRKAPTEAFF; j_gene: TRBJ1-1; v_gene: TRBV18; abundance: .; d_gene: .
CDR3nt: TGCGCCAGCAGCGCCCAGGGCGGAGAGACCCAGTACTTC; CDR3aa: CASSAQGGETQYF; j_gene: TRBJ2-5; v_gene: TRBV5-1; abundance: once; d_gene: .
CDR3nt: TGTGCCACCAGTGATTGGGGGGTGAATGAGCAGTTCTTC; CDR3aa: CATSDWGVNEQFF; j_gene: TRBJ2-1; v_gene: TRBV24-1; abundance: .; d_gene: .
CDR3nt: TGCGCCAGCAGCTACGAAGAGGGGGGGTGGGAGACCCAGTACTTC; CDR3aa: CASSYEEGGWETQYF; j_gene: TRBJ2-5; v_gene: TRBV5-1; abundance: .; d_gene: .